The clone carrying this TCR beta chain was found many times. Its matching antigen is unknown. This sample is part of a study of regulatory T cells in long-lasting Graves disease. Findings of the study overall: Less diverse TCR repertoires were seen in persistent Graves' patients than in newly diagnosed ones.

Described time point: newly diagnosed GD, antithyroid drugs for less than 3 months. Generation of the TCR library employed RNA extracted from PBMCs. This CDR3 comprises 14 residues. V lost 5 bases to trimming and J lost 2 bases, with 10 bases between them. CDR3-region Arm-PCR and iRepertoire HTBI primers produced the TCR beta libraries. TCRdb processed the multiplex PCR reads anew with MiXCR; each CDR3 protein has one entry. Among roughly 530,000 distinct CDR3 sequences listed, more than 15% were seen once. Another study also made use of these data, one on T cells in Graves' hyperthyroidism and ophthalmopathy. That report adds: The primer set for the first-round RT-PCR of the TCR CDR3 was HTBI.

The source is a woman aged 40 to 65 with Graves disease. The sample here was peripheral blood mononuclear cells (PBMCs), taken at new diagnosis, from a patient treated with antithyroid drugs. The chain recombines TRBV12-3 or TRBV12-4 with TRBJ2-1; D gene ambiguous. CDR3 residues: CASSSLSPYNEQFF. CDR3 DNA sequence: TGTGCCAGCAGTAGCCTATCCCCCTACAATGAGCAGTTCTTC.